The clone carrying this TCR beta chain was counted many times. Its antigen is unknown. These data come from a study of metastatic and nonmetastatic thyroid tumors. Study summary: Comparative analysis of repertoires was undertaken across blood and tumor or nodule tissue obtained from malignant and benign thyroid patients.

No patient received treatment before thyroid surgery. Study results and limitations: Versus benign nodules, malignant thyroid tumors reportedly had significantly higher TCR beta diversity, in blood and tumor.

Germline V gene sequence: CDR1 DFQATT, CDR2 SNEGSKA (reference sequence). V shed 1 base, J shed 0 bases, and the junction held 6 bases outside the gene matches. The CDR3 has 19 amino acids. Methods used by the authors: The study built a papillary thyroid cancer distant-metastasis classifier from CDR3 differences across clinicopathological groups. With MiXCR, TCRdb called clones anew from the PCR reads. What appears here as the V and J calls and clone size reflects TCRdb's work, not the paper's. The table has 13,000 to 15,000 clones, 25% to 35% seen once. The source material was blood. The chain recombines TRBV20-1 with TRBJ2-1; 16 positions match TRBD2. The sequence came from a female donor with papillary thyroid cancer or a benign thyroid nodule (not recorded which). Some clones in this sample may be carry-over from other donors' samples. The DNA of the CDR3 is TGCAGTGCTAGAGGGGGACTAGCGGGAGGGATCAGCTCCTACAATGAGCAGTTCTTC. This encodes CSARGGLAGGISSYNEQFF.